Following are 29 T cell receptor beta chains from one sample sequenced in a study of control samples from healthy donors and cancer patients. The assay was immunoSEQ multiplex PCR, and TCRdb's table has in-frame clones only and misses some. The table has 150,000 to 200,000 clones, 85% to 95% seen once. The sequenced sample consisted of blood. The receptor source for this set is a man in his thirties or forties in good health.

The CDR3 region is CASSQDRRDLTF. The CDR3 DNA reads TGTGCCAGCAGCCAAGATCGGAGGGATCTCACCTTC. The genes are TRBV3-1 (or the pseudogene TRBV3-2) and TRBJ1-2; D is uncertain. Germline V gene sequence: CDR1 LGHDT, CDR2 YNNKEL (reference sequence). V was trimmed by 0 bases and J by 13 bases, leaving 12 bases between them. The CDR3 loop spans 12 amino acids.

V usage is TRBV5-1 and J usage is TRBJ2-1; 8 nucleotides line up with TRBD1. The CDR3 is 14 amino acids. Germline lookup yields CDR1 SGHRS and CDR2 YFSETQ. After removal of 4 bases from V and 7 bases from J, the junction contained 7 bases not matched to a gene. In nucleotides, the CDR3 is TGCGCCAGCAGCCAGACAGGGGCGGGGAATGAGCAGTTCTTC. This sequence encodes CASSQTGAGNEQFF. The full variable domain, with the rest looked up from reference TRBV5-1 and TRBJ2-1, is KAGVTQTPRYLIKTRGQQVTLSCSPISGHRSVSWYQQTPGQGLQFLFEYFSETQRNKGNFPGRFSGRQFSNSRSEMNVSTLELGDSALYLCASSQTGAGNEQFFGPGTRLTVL.

Comments on this clone: Other DNA sequences in the sample encode the same CDR3. The V and J genes are TRBV9 and TRBJ1-1; 9 positions agree with TRBD1. The CDR3 runs to 13 residues. The V gene end was trimmed by 4 bases and the J gene end by 5 bases; junction bases not matched to a gene: 3. The germline V gene encodes CDR1 SGDLS and CDR2 YYNGEE. The CDR3 DNA is TGTGCCAGCAGCCCGGGACAGGGTACTGAAGCTTTCTTT. It specifies CASSPGQGTEAFF.

V usage is TRBV11-3 and J usage is TRBJ2-1; D call uncertain. This CDR3 has 13 residues. Trimming removed 1 base from V and 6 bases from J, with 7 bases in between. The V gene's germline CDR1 is SGHNT and CDR2 YENEEA. CDR3 residues: CASSLGPINEQFF. CDR3 sequence (DNA): TGTGCCAGCAGCTTAGGGCCCATCAATGAGCAGTTCTTC.

The rearrangement links TRBV30 to TRBJ2-7, with D possibly being TRBD2 (5 bases). This CDR3 contains 12 residues. With 8 bases removed from V and 2 bases from J, the gap between germline ends came to 13 bases. In germline, CDR1 is GTSNPN, CDR2 SVGIG (reference sequence). The CDR3: CAGSGGPYEQYF. Here the CDR3 DNA reads TGTGCCGGTAGTGGAGGCCCCTACGAGCAGTACTTC.

J is TRBJ1-1 and V is TRBV19; 7 nucleotides match TRBD1. Germline CDR1 is LNHDA and CDR2 is SQIVND (reference sequence). V lost 6 bases and J lost 2; bases outside the gene matches: 6. This CDR3 region has 14 residues. The CDR3 reads CASSNRGYNTEAFF. CDR3 sequence (DNA): TGTGCCAGTAGCAACAGGGGTTATAACACTGAAGCTTTCTTT.

The chain combines TRBV5-1 with TRBJ2-3; no clear D. CDR1 and CDR2 (germline): SGHRS, YFSETQ. The CDR3 covers 12 residues. Deletions cut 4 bases from V and 4 bases from J, with 7 bases between. The CDR3 sequence: CASSPKADTQYF. DNA of the CDR3: TGCGCCAGCAGCCCAAAGGCAGATACGCAGTATTTT.

The chain joins TRBV6-2 or TRBV6-3 to TRBJ1-3; D is undetermined. The CDR3 extends over 16 amino acids. V dropped 6 bases and J dropped 0 bases, with 15 bases sitting between them. CDR1 MNHEY and CDR2 SVGEGT come from the germline V gene. This chain's CDR3 is CASSREGLPSGNTIYF. In DNA form, the CDR3 reads TGTGCCAGCAGCCGGGAAGGCCTTCCCTCTGGAAACACCATATATTTT.

The chain has TRBV10-3 and TRBJ2-7; 7 bases line up with TRBD2. CDR1 is ENHRY, CDR2 SYGVKD, per germline. The CDR3 covers 12 residues. V was pared by 10 bases and J by 4 bases, with 7 bases of the junction left unmatched. The DNA for the CDR3 is TGTGCCACTAGGGACGGGGGGTACGAGCAGTACTTC. Its protein is CATRDGGYEQYF.

The chain has TRBV30 and TRBJ1-2; perhaps TRBD1 as D (6 bases). Trimming stripped 0 bases from V and 4 bases from J, with 9 bases between. The CDR3 has 13 residues. Looked up from germline, CDR1 is GTSNPN and CDR2 is SVGIG (reference sequence). CDR3: CAWSVGGTYGYTF. The CDR3 nucleotides read TGTGCCTGGAGTGTAGGGGGAACCTATGGCTACACCTTC.

This rearrangement joins TRBV19 to TRBJ1-5; weak D call: TRBD1 (6 bases). Germline V gene lookup returns CDR1 LNHDA and CDR2 SQIVND (reference sequence). This CDR3 spans 12 amino acids. The V end lost 7 bases, the J end lost 7 bases, and 11 bases lay between the germline ends. Here the CDR3 DNA reads TGTGCCAGTAATTCAGGGGCCCAGCCCCAGCATTTT. Translated: CASNSGAQPQHF. Supplemented by reference TRBV19 and TRBJ1-5, the full variable domain reads DGGITQSPKYLFRKEGQNVTLSCEQNLNHDAMYWYRQDPGQGLRLIYYSQIVNDFQKGDIAEGYSVSREKKESFPLTVTSAQKNPTAFYLCASNSGAQPQHFGDGTRLSIL.

This chain joins TRBV14 and TRBJ2-5; D perhaps matches TRBD2 (6 bases). Germline values: CDR1 SGHDN, CDR2 FVKESK. This CDR3 has 14 residues. V dropped 4 bases and J dropped 5 bases, with 14 bases sitting between them. In DNA, the CDR3 is TGTGCCAGCAGCCCCCGAGTGGGACTGGAGACCCAGTACTTC. Encoded protein: CASSPRVGLETQYF.

This sequence joins TRBV24-1 and TRBJ2-3, with a weak D call TRBD2 (6 bases). The V gene's germline CDR1 is KGHDR and CDR2 SFDVKD. The CDR3 length is 17 residues. The V and J ends lost 3 bases and 0 bases respectively, with 15 bases between them. CDR3 in DNA: TGTGCCACCAGTGATCCCCGAGGCGGGATCAGCACAGATACGCAGTATTTT. Its translation: CATSDPRGGISTDTQYF.

This chain uses TRBV4-3 with TRBJ2-1, with D maybe TRBD2 (6 bases). Between the trimmed V and J ends, which lost 4 bases and 2 bases, there was a span of 18 bases. From germline, CDR1 is LGHNA and CDR2 YSLEER. This CDR3 contains 17 residues. The CDR3 nucleotides read TGCGCCAGCAGCCGTAATATCCGGGGGACGGCCTACAATGAGCAGTTCTTC. Protein sequence: CASSRNIRGTAYNEQFF.

J is TRBJ1-2 and V is TRBV4-3; unclear D gene. This CDR3 has 16 residues. V lost 0 bases and J lost 7, with 18 bases in between. Germline CDR1 LGHNA, CDR2 YSLEER. The CDR3 DNA sequence: TGCGCCAGCAGCCAAGATTTTCTTTTGGGTCGGCTTGGCTACACCTTC. Translating gives CASSQDFLLGRLGYTF.

The chain employs TRBV5-4 and TRBJ1-4; D not certain. Germline assignment: CDR1 SGHNT and CDR2 YYREEE (reference sequence). The V end was cut by 0 bases, the J end by 0 bases, with 6 bases between. The CDR3 covers 15 residues. This chain's CDR3 is CASSLEPATNEKLFF. Here the CDR3 DNA reads TGTGCCAGCAGCTTGGAGCCAGCAACTAATGAAAAACTGTTTTTT.

The chain uses TRBV6-2 or TRBV6-3 and TRBJ1-6; 8 nucleotides align to TRBD1. With 5 bases clipped from V and 8 bases from J, the junction kept 11 bases outside the gene matches. There are 16 residues in the CDR3. Germline V gives CDR1 MNHEY, CDR2 SVGEGT. Written as DNA, the CDR3 is TGTGCCAGCAGTCAATCGAGGACAGGGCTGGATTCACCCCTCCACTTT. Its protein is CASSQSRTGLDSPLHF.

The chain combines TRBV7-2 with TRBJ2-7; 7 bases align to TRBD1. CDR3 length: 14 residues. Per germline, CDR1 SGHTA and CDR2 FQGNSA. Trimming took 5 bases from V and 6 from J; bases not matched to a gene: 10. The CDR3 coding sequence is TGTGCCAGCAGCCTGACCGGGACAGAAGGCGAGCAGTACTTC. Encoded protein: CASSLTGTEGEQYF.

This chain connects TRBV7-8 to TRBJ1-2, with 11 bases lining up with TRBD1. The germline CDR1 and CDR2 sequences are SGHVS and FQNEAQ. This CDR3 has 16 residues. After removal of 5 bases from V and 1 base from J, the junction contained 6 bases not matched to a gene. The CDR3 loop is CASSPRDRGNNYGYTF. The CDR3 bases are TGTGCCAGCAGCCCCAGGGACAGGGGGAATAACTATGGCTACACCTTC.

This clone was seen a few times. The chain combines TRBV6-5 with TRBJ2-7; D may match TRBD1 or TRBD2 (5 bases each). V dropped 6 bases and J dropped 6 bases, with 12 bases sitting between them. The CDR3 covers 12 residues. Germline CDR1 is MNHEY and CDR2 is SVGAGI. CDR3 sequence (DNA): TGTGCCAGCAGAGATGGGGCGGGCGAGCAGTACTTC. Translating it yields CASRDGAGEQYF.

This chain joins TRBV7-9 and TRBJ1-4; D gene ambiguous. The CDR3 has 12 residues. Germline CDR1 SEHNR, CDR2 FQNEAQ (reference sequence). Trimming stripped 1 base from V and 13 bases from J, with 10 bases between. CDR3 nucleotides: TGTGCCAGCAGCTTAGAGCTTGGAACACTGTTTTTT. Translated: CASSLELGTLFF.

This chain uses TRBV19 with TRBJ1-3, with TRBD1 matching 7 bases. The CDR3 is made up of 15 amino acids. CDR1 LNHDA and CDR2 SQIVND come from the germline V gene (reference sequence). V gave up 7 bases and J gave up 2 bases; unmatched junction bases: 8. CDR3 protein: CASIGGQLPGNTIYF. Written as DNA, the CDR3 is TGTGCCAGTATAGGGGGACAGTTACCTGGAAACACCATATATTTT. Full variable domain (missing parts from reference TRBV19 and TRBJ1-3): DGGITQSPKYLFRKEGQNVTLSCEQNLNHDAMYWYRQDPGQGLRLIYYSQIVNDFQKGDIAEGYSVSREKKESFPLTVTSAQKNPTAFYLCASIGGQLPGNTIYFGEGSWLTVV.

This chain connects TRBV19 to TRBJ1-1; TRBD1 is a possible D gene (6 bases). V lost 7 bases and J lost 1, with 13 bases in between. The germline gives CDR1 LNHDA, CDR2 SQIVND (reference sequence). The CDR3 extends over 14 amino acids. CDR3: CASNLGQTNTEAFF. CDR3 nucleotides: TGTGCCAGTAACCTAGGACAGACGAACACTGAAGCTTTCTTT.

The rearrangement uses TRBV21-1 and TRBJ1-1. TRBV21-1 is labeled a pseudogene. The CDR3 totals 15 residues. The CDR3 coding sequence is TGTGCCAGCAGCAAAGCGAATCCGGTGAACACTGAAGCTTTCTTT. As protein: CASSKANPVNTEAFF.

The V and J genes are TRBV3-1 (or the pseudogene TRBV3-2) and TRBJ1-1; 10 nucleotides agree with TRBD1. Germline CDR1 and CDR2: LGHDT and YNNKEL (reference sequence). This CDR3 spans 15 amino acids. V lost 3 bases and J lost 3; bases outside the gene matches: 4. The CDR3, as DNA: TGTGCCAGCAGCCAGACAGGGGGCGCGGACACTGAAGCTTTCTTT. This codes for CASSQTGGADTEAFF.

V and J are TRBV7-2 and TRBJ1-6; no clear D. V dropped 5 bases and J dropped 7 bases, with 6 bases sitting between them. The CDR3 sequence is 12 residues long. Germline values: CDR1 SGHTA, CDR2 FQGNSA. CDR3 nucleotide sequence: TGTGCCAGCAGCGAAAGCAATTCACCCCTCCACTTT. This gives the protein CASSESNSPLHF.

This clone was seen a handful of times. The chain combines TRBV6-4 with TRBJ2-7, with 8 positions matching TRBD2. In germline, CDR1 is MRHNA, CDR2 SNTAGT. The ends lost 4 bases at V and 4 bases at J; junction bases unmatched: 9. The CDR3 is 15 amino acids. The CDR3 sequence is CASSGSGGPYYEQYF. DNA of the CDR3: TGTGCCAGCAGTGGCTCGGGAGGGCCATATTACGAGCAGTACTTC.

This chain joins TRBV5-8 and TRBJ1-5, with no clear D. The V end was cut by 1 base, the J end by 6 bases, with 11 bases between. Germline-derived CDR1 and CDR2 are SGHTS and YDEGEE. The CDR3 consists of 14 residues. The CDR3 sequence: CASSLSTASQPQHF. CDR3 sequence (DNA): TGTGCCAGCAGCTTGAGTACAGCAAGTCAGCCCCAGCATTTT.

This clone occurred a few times. The genes are TRBV27 and TRBJ1-5, with TRBD1 as a possible D gene (5 bases). V was pared by 9 bases and J by 0 bases, with 12 bases between. CDR1 MNHEY and CDR2 SMNVEV come from the germline V gene (reference sequence). This CDR3 is built from 14 residues. CDR3 in DNA: TGTGCCAGTGCGATACAGGATAGCAATCAGCCCCAGCATTTT. Translated, it gives CASAIQDSNQPQHF.